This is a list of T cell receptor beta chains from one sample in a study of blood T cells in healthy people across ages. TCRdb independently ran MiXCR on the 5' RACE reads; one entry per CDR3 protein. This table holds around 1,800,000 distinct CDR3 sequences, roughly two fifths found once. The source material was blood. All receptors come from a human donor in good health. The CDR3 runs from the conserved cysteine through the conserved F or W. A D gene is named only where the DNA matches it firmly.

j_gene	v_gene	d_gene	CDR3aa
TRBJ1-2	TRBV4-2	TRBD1	CASSLINPGQEGGYTF
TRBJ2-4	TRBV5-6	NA	CASSFFSGPLQYF
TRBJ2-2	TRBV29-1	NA	CSVGSPNTGELFF
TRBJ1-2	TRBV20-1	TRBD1	CSGTGQPTTYGYTF
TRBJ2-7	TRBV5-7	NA	CASSPPDKGPSYEQYF
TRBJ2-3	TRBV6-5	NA	CASSPVRPPELDTQYF
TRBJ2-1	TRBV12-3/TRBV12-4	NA	CASSLDMDGYNEQFF
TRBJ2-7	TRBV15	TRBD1	CATKMGQGTYEQYF
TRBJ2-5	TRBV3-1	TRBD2	CAGSRTSGGTQYF
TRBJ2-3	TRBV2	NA	CASRTGLRNTQYF
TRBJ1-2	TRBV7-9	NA	CASSLLGQDYGYTF
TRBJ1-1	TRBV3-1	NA	CASSHRVRPYEAFF
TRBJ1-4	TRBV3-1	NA	CASGPNGGEKLFF
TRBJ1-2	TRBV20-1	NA	CSAMARAANYGYTF
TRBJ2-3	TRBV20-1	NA	CSARERGSDTQYF
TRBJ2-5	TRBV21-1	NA	CASALLNPGGQSSETQYF
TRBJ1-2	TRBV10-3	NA	CAISEETHYGYTF
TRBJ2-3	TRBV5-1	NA	CASSPWDSITDTQYF
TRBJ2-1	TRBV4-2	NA	CASSQDWNSYNEQFF
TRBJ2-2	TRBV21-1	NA	CASSQRQLAGEVHTGELFF
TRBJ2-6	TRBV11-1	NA	CASSPPPSGSVLTF
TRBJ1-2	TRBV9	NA	CASRHPGGVDGYTF
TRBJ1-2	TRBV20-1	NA	CSARDYGQTNYGYTF
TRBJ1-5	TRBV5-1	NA	CASSLVLGQPQHF
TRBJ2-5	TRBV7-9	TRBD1	CASSLAAGNQGEQYF
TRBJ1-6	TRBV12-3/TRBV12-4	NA	CASSPKGHYNSPLHF
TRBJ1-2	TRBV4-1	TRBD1	CASSQETWARGLGYTF
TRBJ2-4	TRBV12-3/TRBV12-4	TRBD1	CASSPTGGHIQYF
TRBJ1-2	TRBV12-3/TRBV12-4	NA	CASSPSRSNGYTF
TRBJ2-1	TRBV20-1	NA	CSASRWSYNEQFF
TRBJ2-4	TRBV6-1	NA	CASSPVARDIQYF
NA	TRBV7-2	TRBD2	CASSVSGGLGYEQYF
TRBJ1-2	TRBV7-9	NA	CASSLEGTGYTF
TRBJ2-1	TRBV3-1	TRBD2	CASSPRASGYNEQFF
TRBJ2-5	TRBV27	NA	CASSSEAISKTQYF
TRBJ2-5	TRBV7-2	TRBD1	CASSPNRGRRETQYF
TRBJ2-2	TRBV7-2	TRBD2	CASSLSAGVNTGELFF
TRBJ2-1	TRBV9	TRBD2	CASSAGTSGGLSSYNEQFF
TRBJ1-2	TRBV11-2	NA	CASSRRQSYGYTF
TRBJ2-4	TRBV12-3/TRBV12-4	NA	CASSYGTGQNIQYF
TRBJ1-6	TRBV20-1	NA	CSASGKYNSPLHF
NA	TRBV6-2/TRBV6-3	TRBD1	CASSITGVDYEQYF
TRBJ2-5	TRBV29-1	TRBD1	CSVTGTGILETQYF
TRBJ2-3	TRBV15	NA	CATSTRTADTQYF
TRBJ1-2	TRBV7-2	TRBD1	CASSPDREYGYTF
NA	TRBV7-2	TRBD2	CAGSSSGDSYNEQYF
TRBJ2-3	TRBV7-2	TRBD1	CASSPQGTYLTDTQYF
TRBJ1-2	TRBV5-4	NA	CASSIDSRRYGYTF
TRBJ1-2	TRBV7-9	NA	CASSYDLGPYGYTF
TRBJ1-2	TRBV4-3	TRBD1	CANSQDLSRGRGYTF
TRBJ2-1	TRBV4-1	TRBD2	CASSQGEASGGEQFF
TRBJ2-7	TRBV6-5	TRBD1	CASSWDSSTYEQYF
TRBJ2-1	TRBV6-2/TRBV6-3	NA	CASSYWVGEHNEQFF
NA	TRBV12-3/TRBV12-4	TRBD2	CASSWTSGGNQETQYF
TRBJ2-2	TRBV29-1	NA	CSVAFRLANTGELFF
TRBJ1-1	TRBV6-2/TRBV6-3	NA	CASSKLGTMNTEAFF
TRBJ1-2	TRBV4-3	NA	CASSQDKLSGFNYGYTF
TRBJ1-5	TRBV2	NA	CASSGGSRSQPQHF
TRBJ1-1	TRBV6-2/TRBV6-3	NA	CASKRGDRETEAFF
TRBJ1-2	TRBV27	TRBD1	CASTKPTGDGYGYTF